The rows below give T cell receptor beta chains drawn from one sample of a study of T cells in Graves' hyperthyroidism and ophthalmopathy. TCRdb itself ran the multiplex PCR reads through MiXCR, one entry per CDR3 protein. The table includes around 610,000 distinct CDR3 sequences, around 15% detected once. Sequenced input: blood. The receptors here all came from a woman in her 40s with Graves' ophthalmopathy. Both conserved end residues are part of each CDR3. D genes are given only for firm matches. Part of the rows lack a size; the others show once, few, many or a class for expanded clones.

V: TRBV19; size: many; D: .; J: TRBJ1-1; CDR3: CASTPPLAVRAFF; DNA: TGTGCCAGTACCCCCCCATTGGCGGTGAGAGCTTTCTTT
V: TRBV29-1; size: many; D: .; J: TRBJ2-7; CDR3: CSVVGGRSYEQYF; DNA: TGCAGCGTTGTGGGGGGGCGGTCCTACGAGCAGTACTTC
V: TRBV28; size: few; D: .; J: TRBJ1-5; CDR3: CASGGAGNQPQHF; DNA: TGTGCCAGCGGGGGCGCAGGGAATCAGCCCCAGCATTTT
V: TRBV28; size: few; D: .; J: TRBJ1-5; CDR3: CASRFSGGGIGSNQPQHF; DNA: TGTGCCAGCAGATTCAGTGGAGGGGGAATTGGGAGCAATCAGCCCCAGCATTTT
V: TRBV7-9; size: few; D: TRBD1; J: TRBJ2-5; CDR3: CASTSDRGETQYF; DNA: TGTGCCAGCACCAGTGACAGGGGGGAGACCCAGTACTTC
V: TRBV20-1; size: few; D: .; J: TRBJ2-5; CDR3: CSARDPGVSETQYF; DNA: TGCAGTGCTAGAGATCCCGGGGTTTCGGAGACCCAGTACTTC
V: TRBV10-2; size: many; D: .; J: TRBJ1-5; CDR3: CASSESKVSQPQHF; DNA: TGCGCCAGCAGTGAGTCGAAGGTTAGCCAGCCCCAGCATTTT
V: TRBV12-3/TRBV12-4; size: many; D: TRBD2; J: TRBJ2-5; CDR3: CASSSTSGGSETQYF; DNA: TGTGCCAGCAGTTCGACTAGCGGGGGCTCGGAGACCCAGTACTTC
V: TRBV12-3/TRBV12-4; size: many; D: .; J: TRBJ2-7; CDR3: CASSRGTYEQYF; DNA: TGTGCCAGCAGCCGGGGGACCTACGAGCAGTACTTC
V: TRBV27; size: many; D: TRBD2; J: TRBJ2-7; CDR3: CASRTLAGVFYEQYF; DNA: TGTGCCAGCAGAACACTAGCGGGAGTCTTCTACGAGCAGTACTTC
V: TRBV12-3/TRBV12-4; size: many; D: .; J: TRBJ1-5; CDR3: CASSRDLGSNQPQHF; DNA: TGTGCCAGCAGTCGTGATTTGGGTAGCAATCAGCCCCAGCATTTT
V: TRBV10-2; size: many; D: .; J: TRBJ2-7; CDR3: CASRGTGGPYEQYF; DNA: TGCGCCAGCAGAGGGACGGGCGGGCCCTACGAGCAGTACTTC
V: TRBV16; size: many; D: .; J: TRBJ2-7; CDR3: CASSQLLSYEQYF; DNA: TGTGCCAGCAGCCAACTACTGAGCTACGAGCAGTACTTC
V: TRBV7-9; size: .; D: .; J: TRBJ1-2; CDR3: CASSPVEGGYGYTF; DNA: TGTGCCAGCAGCCCTGTTGAGGGAGGGTATGGCTACACCTTC
V: TRBV7-2; size: .; D: .; J: TRBJ2-5; CDR3: CASSRFGQETQYF; DNA: TGTGCCAGCAGCCGGTTCGGGCAAGAGACCCAGTACTTC
V: TRBV28; size: many; D: TRBD2; J: TRBJ2-5; CDR3: CASSLIGRGETQYF; DNA: TGTGCCAGCAGTTTAATCGGGAGGGGAGAGACCCAGTACTTC
V: TRBV12-3/TRBV12-4; size: many; D: TRBD2; J: TRBJ2-2; CDR3: CASSWISGGTGELFF; DNA: TGTGCCAGCAGTTGGATTAGCGGGGGCACCGGGGAGCTGTTTTTT
V: TRBV7-2; size: many; D: .; J: TRBJ2-2; CDR3: CASSYLLGPGELFF; DNA: TGTGCCAGCAGCTATTTGTTGGGGCCCGGGGAGCTGTTTTTT
V: TRBV20-1; size: .; D: .; J: TRBJ2-2; CDR3: CSARDPRLAGGTGELFF; DNA: TGCAGTGCTAGAGACCCACGACTAGCAGGGGGGACGGGGGAGCTGTTTTTT
V: TRBV27; size: .; D: TRBD1; J: TRBJ2-5; CDR3: CASRPGTGGSETQYF; DNA: TGTGCCAGCAGACCCGGGACAGGGGGATCGGAGACCCAGTACTTC
V: TRBV6-2/TRBV6-3; size: many; D: TRBD1; J: TRBJ1-5; CDR3: CASSYDRVPSNQPQHF; DNA: TGTGCCAGCAGTTACGACAGGGTGCCTTCAAATCAGCCCCAGCATTTT
V: TRBV20-1; size: many; D: TRBD1; J: TRBJ1-1; CDR3: CSCLHQDRGITEAFF; DNA: TGCAGTTGTCTTCATCAGGACAGGGGGATCACTGAAGCTTTCTTT
V: TRBV4-3; size: .; D: TRBD1; J: TRBJ1-2; CDR3: CASSQDTGTGDGYTF; DNA: TGCGCCAGCAGCCAAGATACTGGGACAGGGGACGGCTACACCTTC
V: TRBV6-1; size: many; D: .; J: TRBJ2-5; CDR3: CAGSPLGHPQETQYF; DNA: TGTGCCGGCAGCCCCCTGGGGCACCCTCAAGAGACCCAGTACTTC
V: TRBV12-3/TRBV12-4; size: many; D: .; J: TRBJ1-2; CDR3: CASSPLYLDYGYTF; DNA: TGTGCCAGCAGTCCCCTCTACCTTGACTATGGCTACACCTTC
V: TRBV12-3/TRBV12-4; size: many; D: .; J: TRBJ1-2; CDR3: CASTTQGEAGYTF; DNA: TGTGCCAGCACCACCCAGGGCGAAGCAGGCTACACCTTC
V: TRBV30; size: many; D: .; J: TRBJ2-7; CDR3: CAWSVAGPYEQYF; DNA: TGTGCCTGGAGTGTAGCCGGACCCTACGAGCAGTACTTC
V: TRBV4-1; size: once; D: .; J: TRBJ2-5; CDR3: CASSPGTAGETQYF; DNA: TGCGCCAGCAGCCCCGGGACCGCGGGGGAGACCCAGTACTTC
V: TRBV10-3; size: few; D: .; J: TRBJ2-2; CDR3: CAISESITGELFF; DNA: TGTGCCATCAGTGAGTCGATTACCGGGGAGCTGTTTTTT
V: TRBV6-2/TRBV6-3; size: many; D: .; J: TRBJ1-5; CDR3: CASSSSRLYQPQHF; DNA: TGTGCCAGCAGTTCCTCCAGGCTGTATCAGCCCCAGCATTTT
V: TRBV10-3; size: .; D: TRBD2; J: TRBJ2-2; CDR3: CATRLAGGRTGELFF; DNA: TGTGCCACACGACTAGCGGGAGGAAGGACCGGGGAGCTGTTTTTT
V: TRBV19; size: few; D: .; J: TRBJ2-7; CDR3: CASTVAQGGYEQYF; DNA: TGTGCCAGTACCGTGGCACAGGGGGGGTACGAGCAGTACTTC
V: TRBV9; size: many; D: TRBD2; J: TRBJ2-5; CDR3: CASSVGLAGETQYF; DNA: TGTGCCAGCAGCGTCGGACTAGCGGGAGAGACCCAGTACTTC
V: TRBV2; size: few; D: TRBD1; J: TRBJ2-7; CDR3: CASSISGTGNFEQYF; DNA: TGTGCCAGCAGTATTTCCGGGACAGGGAATTTCGAGCAGTACTTC
V: TRBV11-2; size: .; D: TRBD1; J: TRBJ1-1; CDR3: CASRSTGDGGTEAFF; DNA: TGTGCCAGCAGATCGACAGGGGACGGGGGCACTGAAGCTTTCTTT
V: TRBV27; size: many; D: TRBD1; J: TRBJ1-2; CDR3: CASSFEGATGYTF; DNA: TGTGCCAGCAGTTTCGAGGGGGCGACGGGCTACACCTTC
V: TRBV7-2; size: few; D: .; J: TRBJ2-3; CDR3: CASSPSRADTQYF; DNA: TGTGCCAGCAGCCCCTCCAGAGCAGATACGCAGTATTTT
V: TRBV12-3/TRBV12-4; size: many; D: .; J: TRBJ1-2; CDR3: CASSLWGDGYTF; DNA: TGTGCCAGCAGTTTATGGGGTGATGGCTACACCTTC
V: TRBV6-2/TRBV6-3; size: many; D: TRBD1; J: TRBJ1-2; CDR3: CATSEGASYGYTF; DNA: TGTGCCACCTCCGAGGGGGCTTCCTATGGCTACACCTTC
V: TRBV3-1; size: .; D: TRBD2; J: TRBJ2-3; CDR3: CARSITSGRNTQYF; DNA: TGTGCCAGAAGCATAACTAGCGGGAGGAATACGCAGTATTTT
V: TRBV19; size: many; D: .; J: TRBJ1-1; CDR3: CASSMPGTLNTEAFF; DNA: TGTGCCAGTAGTATGCCTGGCACCTTGAACACTGAAGCTTTCTTT
V: TRBV28; size: .; D: .; J: TRBJ1-2; CDR3: CAGGLRGYGYTF; DNA: TGTGCTGGAGGGCTACGAGGATATGGCTACACCTTC
V: TRBV9; size: many; D: .; J: TRBJ2-3; CDR3: CASSSGLGTDTQYF; DNA: TGTGCCAGCAGCTCGGGGTTGGGCACAGATACGCAGTATTTT
V: TRBV20-1; size: many; D: .; J: TRBJ1-3; CDR3: CSARMNRGNTIYF; DNA: TGCAGTGCTAGAATGAATCGTGGAAACACCATATATTTT